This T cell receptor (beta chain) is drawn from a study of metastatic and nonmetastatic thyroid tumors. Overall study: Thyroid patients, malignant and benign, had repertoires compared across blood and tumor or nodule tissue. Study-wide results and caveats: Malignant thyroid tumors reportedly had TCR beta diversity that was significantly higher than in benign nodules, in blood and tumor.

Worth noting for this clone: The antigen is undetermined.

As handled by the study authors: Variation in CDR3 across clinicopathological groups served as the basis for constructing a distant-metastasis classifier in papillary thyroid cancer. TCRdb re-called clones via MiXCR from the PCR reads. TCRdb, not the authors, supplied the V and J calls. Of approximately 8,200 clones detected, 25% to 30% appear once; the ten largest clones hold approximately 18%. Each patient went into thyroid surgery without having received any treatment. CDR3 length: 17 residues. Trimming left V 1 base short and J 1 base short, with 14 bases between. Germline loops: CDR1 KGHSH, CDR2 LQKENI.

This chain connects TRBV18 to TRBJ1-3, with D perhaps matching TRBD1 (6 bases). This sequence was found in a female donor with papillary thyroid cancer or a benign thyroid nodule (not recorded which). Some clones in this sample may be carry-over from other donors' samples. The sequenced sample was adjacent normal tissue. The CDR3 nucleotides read TGTGCCAGCTCACCACGGGGGCCTCAAGCTTCTGGAAACACCATATATTTT. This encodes CASSPRGPQASGNTIYF.